A selection of T cell receptor beta chains follows, all from one sample in a study of CD8+CD57+ T cells in acquired aplastic anemia. MiXCR, applied by TCRdb to the reads, yields one record per CDR3 protein. The data hold about 95,000 distinct CDR3 sequences, with roughly two thirds observed a single time. Sequencing was performed on sorted CD4+, CD8+, or CD8+CD57+ T cells (not recorded which) from PBMCs. All receptors come from a human donor with aplastic anemia. CDR3s include the opening cysteine and the closing phenylalanine or tryptophan. A D gene is named only where the DNA matches it firmly. The size entry is marked missing in some rows and otherwise reads once, few, many or a size class.

j_gene: TRBJ2-5; v_gene: TRBV29-1; abundance: .; d_gene: TRBD2; CDR3nt: TGCAGCGCTAGAGAGGGGACTAGCAGCCAAGAGACCCAGTACTTC; CDR3aa: CSAREGTSSQETQYF
j_gene: TRBJ2-7; v_gene: TRBV5-5; abundance: .; d_gene: TRBD1; CDR3nt: TGTGCCAGCAGCTTGCCCCCGGACAGGGATACCTACGAGCAGTACTTC; CDR3aa: CASSLPPDRDTYEQYF
j_gene: TRBJ2-7; v_gene: TRBV20-1; abundance: many; d_gene: .; CDR3nt: TGCAGTGCTAGAGATAGGCGTCGCTCCTACGAGCAGTACTTC; CDR3aa: CSARDRRRSYEQYF
j_gene: TRBJ1-2; v_gene: TRBV19; abundance: .; d_gene: TRBD1; CDR3nt: TGTGCCAGCAGACAGGGAAACCCTAGGTTCCATGGCTACACCTTC; CDR3aa: CASRQGNPRFHGYTF
j_gene: TRBJ2-7; v_gene: TRBV15; abundance: few; d_gene: .; CDR3nt: TGTGCCACCAGCAGGCAGGGGAACTCCTACGAGCAGTACTTC; CDR3aa: CATSRQGNSYEQYF
j_gene: TRBJ2-5; v_gene: TRBV7-9; abundance: many; d_gene: TRBD2; CDR3nt: TGTGCCAGCAGCTTACACGGACTAGCGGGAGAGACCCAGTACTTC; CDR3aa: CASSLHGLAGETQYF
j_gene: TRBJ1-1; v_gene: TRBV7-2; abundance: .; d_gene: .; CDR3nt: TGTGCCAGCAGCTTAGTGGCAGGGAACACTGAAGCTTTCTTT; CDR3aa: CASSLVAGNTEAFF
j_gene: TRBJ1-2; v_gene: TRBV7-2; abundance: few; d_gene: .; CDR3nt: TGTGCCAGCAGCTTGGGCAGGGGCTATGGCTACACCTTC; CDR3aa: CASSLGRGYGYTF
j_gene: TRBJ1-3; v_gene: TRBV15; abundance: .; d_gene: .; CDR3nt: TGTGCCACCAGCAATGTGGGCTCTGGAAACACCATATATTTT; CDR3aa: CATSNVGSGNTIYF
j_gene: TRBJ2-7; v_gene: TRBV2; abundance: .; d_gene: TRBD2; CDR3nt: TGTGCCAGCAGTTGGGCTAGCGGATACGAGCAGTACTTC; CDR3aa: CASSWASGYEQYF
j_gene: TRBJ2-7; v_gene: TRBV20-1; abundance: .; d_gene: .; CDR3nt: TGCAGTGCTAGAGGTCTGGCGGGACCGTCCTACGAGCAGTACTTC; CDR3aa: CSARGLAGPSYEQYF
j_gene: TRBJ2-7; v_gene: TRBV20-1; abundance: .; d_gene: .; CDR3nt: TGCAGTGCTAGAGATCCCACGGGACGGACCTTGTACGAGCAGTACTTC; CDR3aa: CSARDPTGRTLYEQYF
j_gene: TRBJ1-1; v_gene: TRBV4-1; abundance: many; d_gene: .; CDR3nt: TGCGCCAGCAGCCAAGAAAAGGGGAAAACCTTGAACACTGAAGCTTTCTTT; CDR3aa: CASSQEKGKTLNTEAFF
j_gene: TRBJ2-1; v_gene: TRBV11-2; abundance: .; d_gene: .; CDR3nt: TGTGCCAGCAGCTTAGTCGGGACCTTACCACCCAATGAGCAGTTCTTC; CDR3aa: CASSLVGTLPPNEQFF
j_gene: TRBJ2-3; v_gene: TRBV9; abundance: .; d_gene: TRBD1; CDR3nt: TGTGCCAGCAGCGTAGCGGGACAGAACACAGATACGCAGTATTTT; CDR3aa: CASSVAGQNTDTQYF
j_gene: TRBJ1-1; v_gene: TRBV25-1; abundance: .; d_gene: TRBD1; CDR3nt: TGTGCCAGCGCAAGACAGGGATACACTGAAGCTTTCTTT; CDR3aa: CASARQGYTEAFF
j_gene: TRBJ1-2; v_gene: TRBV20-1; abundance: .; d_gene: .; CDR3nt: TGCAGTGCTCCTGAGGCAGTCTATGGCTACACCTTC; CDR3aa: CSAPEAVYGYTF
j_gene: TRBJ2-3; v_gene: TRBV13; abundance: .; d_gene: TRBD2; CDR3nt: TGTGCCAGCAGCTTAGCCGGGGACTACAGCGCAGATACGCAGTATTTT; CDR3aa: CASSLAGDYSADTQYF
j_gene: TRBJ2-1; v_gene: TRBV9; abundance: once; d_gene: .; CDR3nt: TGTGCCAGCAGCTCCTCAGCGGGCGGCTCCTACAATGAGCAGTTCTTC; CDR3aa: CASSSSAGGSYNEQFF
j_gene: TRBJ2-7; v_gene: TRBV2; abundance: .; d_gene: TRBD2; CDR3nt: TGTGCCAGCGAACGCGGGGGGGCCAATGAGCAGTACTTC; CDR3aa: CASERGGANEQYF
j_gene: TRBJ2-5; v_gene: TRBV20-1; abundance: .; d_gene: TRBD2; CDR3nt: TGCAGTGCTCAACACCCGGGACTATGGCAAGAGACCCAGTACTTC; CDR3aa: CSAQHPGLWQETQYF
j_gene: TRBJ2-3; v_gene: TRBV2; abundance: .; d_gene: TRBD2; CDR3nt: TGTGTCAGCAGTGAACCGGAGATGACTAGCGGGGGCACAGATACGCAGTATTTT; CDR3aa: CVSSEPEMTSGGTDTQYF
j_gene: TRBJ1-5; v_gene: TRBV19; abundance: .; d_gene: .; CDR3nt: TGTGCCAGTAGTATGCTTGAGGTCTCTCAGCCCCAGCATTTT; CDR3aa: CASSMLEVSQPQHF
j_gene: TRBJ1-6; v_gene: TRBV20-1; abundance: .; d_gene: .; CDR3nt: TGCAGTGCTAGACGGGACATCCATAATTCACCCCTCCACTTT; CDR3aa: CSARRDIHNSPLHF
j_gene: TRBJ2-7; v_gene: TRBV6-1; abundance: .; d_gene: TRBD1; CDR3nt: TGTGCCAGCAGTGAAGCGCGGACAGGGGGGACGAGGAGCTACGAGCAGTACTTC; CDR3aa: CASSEARTGGTRSYEQYF